Given below is one T cell receptor beta chain in context. The data originate from a study of cytomegalovirus exposure and HLA in healthy donors. 13 Jbeta primers and 60 Vbeta primers were used for the PCR. In the original workflow: In a later analysis, tens of millions of unique TCR beta chains included roughly 11 million shared by two or more donors. Assay used: immunoSEQ multiplex PCR; TCRdb lists only in-frame clones, some missing. V, J and clone size are taken as reported in that table, and D and trimming were inferred from the DNA itself. The sample records 200,000 to 250,000 clones, roughly 84% being singletons. The trim removed 4 bases at V and 4 bases at J, leaving 3 bases unmatched. The germline gives CDR1 SQVTM, CDR2 ANQGSEA. This CDR3 is built from 12 residues.

J is TRBJ2-5 and V is TRBV29-1; 7 positions match TRBD1. This TCR came from a girl aged 5-17 years in good health and CMV-seronegative. The sequencing input was PBMCs. The chain's CDR3 is CSVGDRVETQYF. The CDR3 bases are TGCAGCGTTGGGGACAGAGTAGAGACCCAGTACTTC. Full variable domain (remainder filled in from reference TRBV29-1 and TRBJ2-5): SAVISQKPSRDICQRGTSLTIQCQVDSQVTMMFWYRQQPGQSLTLIATANQGSEATYESGFVIDKFPISRPNLTFSTLTVSNMSPEDSSIYLCSVGDRVETQYFGPGTRLLVL.